One and the same sample provided the 20 T cell receptor beta chains below, sequenced in a study of T-cell reconstitution after alpha-beta-depleted transplantation in children. Construction of the TCRbeta library involved unique molecular identifiers. Each CDR3 protein gets one entry after TCRdb re-called the PCR reads with MiXCR. The sample comprises about 540,000 distinct CDR3 sequences, 15% to 20% of which are singletons, and approximately 3% rests with the top ten. The source material was PBMCs from the stem cell graft donor, sampled from the stem cell graft. All receptors come from a human donor who donated a stem cell graft to a child with acute lymphoblastic leukemia.

There are a few counts of this clonotype. The J gene is TRBJ2-7, the V gene TRBV20-1; possible D gene TRBD2, 6 bases. CDR1 and CDR2 from the germline V gene are DFQATT and SNEGSKA (reference sequence). V was pared by 5 bases and J by 5 bases, with 13 bases between. The CDR3 extends over 12 amino acids. DNA for the CDR3: TGCAGTGCTGAGAAACGGGAGAACGAGCAGTACTTC. This translates into CSAEKRENEQYF.

This clonotype was seen only a few times. The rearrangement links TRBV29-1 to TRBJ1-5; the D gene is possibly TRBD1 (6 bases). There are 14 residues in the CDR3. The germline V and J ends were trimmed by 6 bases and 3 bases, with 15 bases remaining between them. Germline assignment: CDR1 SQVTM and CDR2 ANQGSEA. The chain's CDR3 is CSVTGTNTNQPQHF. The CDR3 DNA reads as TGCAGCGTAACCGGGACAAATACCAATCAGCCCCAGCATTTT.

This sequence joins TRBV18 and TRBJ2-5; no firm D call. Per the germline V gene, CDR1 is KGHSH and CDR2 is LQKENI. The V gene lost 0 bases and the J gene lost 5 bases, with 13 bases spanning the gap. The CDR3 has 15 residues. CDR3 nucleotide sequence: TGTGCCAGCTCACCACCGGAACGGCCAAGGGAGACCCAGTACTTC. This sequence encodes CASSPPERPRETQYF.

The V call is TRBV12-3 or TRBV12-4, the J call TRBJ2-1; 9 nucleotides match TRBD2. The CDR3 is 17 amino acids. J was trimmed by 7 bases and V by 2 bases; bases with no gene match: 12. The CDR3 region is CASSLRTLAGFKNEQFF. In DNA, the CDR3 is TGTGCCAGCAGTTTAAGAACCCTAGCGGGATTTAAAAATGAGCAGTTCTTC.

The rearrangement joins TRBV3-1 to TRBJ2-7, with no clear D. Germline loops: CDR1 LGHDT, CDR2 YNNKEL (reference sequence). The CDR3 sequence is 11 residues long. V was clipped by 3 bases and J by 5 bases, with 5 bases between them. CDR3 sequence: CASSHWNEQYF. In DNA form, the CDR3 reads TGTGCCAGCAGCCATTGGAACGAGCAGTACTTC.

This clonotype was seen a few times. The chain couples TRBV9 to TRBJ2-1; D could derive from TRBD1 or TRBD2 (5 bases each). Germline values: CDR1 SGDLS, CDR2 YYNGEE. This CDR3 has 12 amino acids. V was shortened by 4 bases and J by 15 bases, with 17 bases between the two germline ends. For the CDR3, the DNA is TGTGCCAGCAGCATAATCCGGGGACCTCTGTTCTTC. It codes for CASSIIRGPLFF.

In its sample, this clonotype was seen a few times. The chain joins TRBV10-2 to TRBJ1-1; no reliable D call. Trimming pared 1 base from V and 6 bases from J, leaving 6 bases between. CDR3 length equals 12 residues. Germline-derived CDR1 and CDR2 are WSHSY and SAAADI. The CDR3 reads CASSEYVSEAFF. CDR3 DNA: TGCGCCAGCAGTGAGTATGTCTCTGAAGCTTTCTTT.

This clonotype turned up a few times. The chain couples TRBV3-1 to TRBJ2-7, with D hard to call. The CDR3 is made up of 14 amino acids. The V gene's germline CDR1 is LGHDT and CDR2 YNNKEL (reference sequence). V was pared by 0 bases and J by 7 bases, with 13 bases between. The CDR3 DNA is TGTGCCAGCAGCCAAGATCCCCCCCTCAGGGAGCAGTACTTC. This sequence encodes CASSQDPPLREQYF.

This clonotype was counted between two and nine times. V usage is TRBV27 and J usage is TRBJ1-2, with TRBD1 as a possible D gene (6 bases). V gave up 2 bases and J gave up 7 bases, with 11 bases separating them. The CDR3 length is 13 residues. Germline V gene sequence: CDR1 MNHEY, CDR2 SMNVEV (reference sequence). This CDR3 is CASSLTGMAGYTF. CDR3 coding DNA: TGTGCCAGCAGTTTAACAGGGATGGCTGGCTACACCTTC.

This chain uses TRBV25-1 with TRBJ1-1; D gene ambiguous. From germline, CDR1 is MGHDK and CDR2 SYGVNS. The CDR3 runs to 17 residues. V was shortened by 5 bases and J by 4 bases, with 23 bases between the two germline ends. CDR3 coding DNA: TGTGCCAGCAGTTCCCGACGGGCCACCCGGGTGGGCACTGAAGCTTTCTTT. Its translation is CASSSRRATRVGTEAFF.

This clonotype was counted at least ten times. The chain has TRBV6-4 and TRBJ1-5; D gene uncertain. Trimming left V 3 bases short and J 4 bases short, with 7 bases between. The germline CDR1 and CDR2 sequences are MRHNA and SNTAGT. The CDR3 is made up of 13 amino acids. CDR3 DNA sequence: TGTGCCAGCAGTGAGACACCTAATCAGCCCCAGCATTTT. Its translation is CASSETPNQPQHF.

V usage is TRBV10-3 and J usage is TRBJ1-1; D might be TRBD1 (5 bases). The germline V and J ends were trimmed by 0 bases and 0 bases, with 8 bases remaining between them. The CDR3 is 15 amino acids. Germline V gene data show CDR1 as ENHRY and CDR2 as SYGVKD. In nucleotides, the CDR3 is TGTGCCATCAGTGAGTCTGGGGGAATGAACACTGAAGCTTTCTTT. It translates to CAISESGGMNTEAFF.

V gene TRBV3-1 combines with J gene TRBJ2-7, with D maybe TRBD2 (6 bases). Per the germline V gene, CDR1 is LGHDT and CDR2 is YNNKEL (reference sequence). With 4 bases removed from V and 0 bases from J, the gap between germline ends came to 16 bases. The CDR3 runs 16 residues. This chain's CDR3 is CASSPAGTGSSYEQYF. The CDR3, as DNA: TGTGCCAGCAGCCCAGCCGGGACTGGGAGCTCCTACGAGCAGTACTTC.

The chain employs TRBV2 and TRBJ2-1; 12 bases map to TRBD2. CDR1 and CDR2 (germline): SNHLY, FYNNEI. The CDR3 extends over 16 amino acids. With 5 bases clipped from V and 5 bases from J, the junction kept 7 bases outside the gene matches. CDR3 amino acids: CASSPRTSGIDNEQFF. DNA of the CDR3: TGTGCCAGCAGTCCCCGGACTAGCGGGATAGACAATGAGCAGTTCTTC. The whole variable domain, filled in from reference TRBV2 and TRBJ2-1, reads EPEVTQTPSHQVTQMGQEVILRCVPISNHLYFYWYRQILGQKVEFLVSFYNNEISEKSEIFDDQFSVERPDGSNFTLKIRSTKLEDSAMYFCASSPRTSGIDNEQFFGPGTRLTVL.

The rearrangement links TRBV12-3 or TRBV12-4 to TRBJ2-5; D is undetermined. V was trimmed by 8 bases and J by 2 bases, leaving 9 bases between them. This CDR3 is built from 12 residues. CDR3 sequence: CASLSPQETQYF. The CDR3 coding sequence is TGTGCCAGCCTCTCCCCGCAAGAGACCCAGTACTTC.

This clonotype has more than one count but fewer than ten. DNA of the CDR3: TGTGCCTGGGCCTCGGGACAGCTTGGGGGGACCCAGTACTTC. It encodes CAWASGQLGGTQYF. The J gene is TRBJ2-5, the V gene TRBV30; 7 nucleotides match TRBD1. Trimming removed 5 bases from V and 7 bases from J; junction bases left unmatched: 13. This CDR3 comprises 14 residues. Per the germline V gene, CDR1 is GTSNPN and CDR2 is SVGIG (reference sequence). The whole variable domain, filled in from reference TRBV30 and TRBJ2-5, reads SQTIHQWPATLVQPVGSPLSLECTVEGTSNPNLYWYRQAAGRGLQLLFYSVGIGQISSEVPQNLSASRPQDRQFILSSKKLLLSDSGFYLCAWASGQLGGTQYFGPGTRLLVL.

The chain couples TRBV19 to TRBJ2-1; no clear D. The germline V gene encodes CDR1 LNHDA and CDR2 SQIVND (reference sequence). The CDR3 extends over 16 amino acids. V shed 1 base and J shed 4 bases, with 14 bases lying between them. CDR3: CASSIAASSTYNEQFF. CDR3 nucleotide sequence: TGTGCCAGTAGTATAGCTGCTTCTTCAACTTACAATGAGCAGTTCTTC.

This rearrangement joins TRBV20-1 to TRBJ2-7, with 8 nucleotides matching TRBD2. V lost 4 bases to trimming and J lost 2 bases; unmatched junction nucleotides: 10. The CDR3 extends over 15 amino acids. Germline values: CDR1 DFQATT, CDR2 SNEGSKA (reference sequence). The DNA for the CDR3 is TGCAGTGCTATTCTCAAGCGGGAGCTCCCCTACGAGCAGTACTTC. Its translation: CSAILKRELPYEQYF.

The table lists this clonotype with a few counts. This chain connects TRBV18 to TRBJ2-7; D not resolved. CDR3 length: 12 residues. The ends were cut back, 0 bases at V and 5 bases at J, with 5 bases in the middle. Germline V gene sequence: CDR1 KGHSH, CDR2 LQKENI. CDR3 residues: CASSPPGDEQYF. In DNA, the CDR3 is TGTGCCAGCTCACCACCCGGCGACGAGCAGTACTTC.

In its sample, this clonotype was seen a few times. The chain employs TRBV27 and TRBJ1-1, with TRBD1 matching over 8 bases. The germline V gene has CDR1 MNHEY and CDR2 SMNVEV (reference sequence). CDR3 length: 13 amino acids. V shed 7 bases and J 5 bases; nucleotides not matched to a gene: 6. CDR3 region: CASTDRVKTEAFF. DNA of the CDR3: TGTGCCAGCACGGACAGGGTAAAGACTGAAGCTTTCTTT.